This T cell receptor beta chain emerged from a study of CD8+CD57+ T cells in acquired aplastic anemia. The CDR3 has 17 residues. J was trimmed by 2 bases and V by 4 bases; bases with no gene match: 12. Germline V gene data show CDR1 as SGHNT and CDR2 as YYREEE (reference sequence). Using genomic DNA as the template, TCR beta VDJ and CDR3 profiling was carried out. A single record per CDR3 protein comes from TCRdb applying MiXCR to the reads. The top ten clones hold over 7.5% of a sample with some 200,000 distinct CDR3 sequences, more than 45% of them seen once. All sequencing subjects had displayed CD8+CD57+ cell expansion on flow cytometry. Patient blood was sampled before any therapy had been received.

Material for sequencing was sorted CD4+, CD8+, or CD8+CD57+ T cells (not recorded which) from PBMCs. The TCR was taken from a human donor with aplastic anemia. The V gene is TRBV5-4, the J gene TRBJ2-1; TRBD1 matches at 7 bases. CDR3 sequence (DNA): TGTGCCAGCAGCGTGAAACAAGGGGGCCTACCCTACAATGAGCAGTTCTTC. Encoded protein: CASSVKQGGLPYNEQFF. Looking up the rest from reference TRBV5-4 and TRBJ2-1 gives the full variable domain: ETGVTQSPTHLIKTRGQQVTLRCSSQSGHNTVSWYQQALGQGPQFIFQYYREEENGRGNFPPRFSGLQFPNYSSELNVNALELDDSALYLCASSVKQGGLPYNEQFFGPGTRLTVL.